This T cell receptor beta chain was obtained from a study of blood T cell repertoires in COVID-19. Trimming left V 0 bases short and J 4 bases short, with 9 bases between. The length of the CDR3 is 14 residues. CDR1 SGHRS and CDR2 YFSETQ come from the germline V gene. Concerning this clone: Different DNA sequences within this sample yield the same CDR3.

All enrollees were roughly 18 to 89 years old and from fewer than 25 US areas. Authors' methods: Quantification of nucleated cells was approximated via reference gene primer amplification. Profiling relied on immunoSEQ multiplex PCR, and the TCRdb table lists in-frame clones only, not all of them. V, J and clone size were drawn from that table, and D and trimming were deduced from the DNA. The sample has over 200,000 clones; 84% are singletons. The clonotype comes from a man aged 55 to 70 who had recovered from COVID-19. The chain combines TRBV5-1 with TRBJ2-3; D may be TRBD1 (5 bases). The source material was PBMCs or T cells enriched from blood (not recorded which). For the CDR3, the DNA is TGCGCCAGCAGCTTGGAAAGGGGCCCAGATACGCAGTATTTT. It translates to CASSLERGPDTQYF.